The 16 T cell receptor beta chains below come from one sample, sequenced in a study of blood T cell repertoires in COVID-19. Profiled with immunoSEQ multiplex PCR; TCRdb holds only in-frame clones, not every one. This table has about 360,000 clones, 86% appearing once. The sequencing sample was made of peripheral blood. Receptors were obtained from a woman in her fifties or sixties with COVID-19, enrolled during active disease.

V is TRBV29-1 and J is TRBJ1-1; no reliable D call. CDR1 and CDR2 from the germline V gene are SQVTM and ANQGSEA. This CDR3 region has 10 residues. Trimming removed 3 bases from V and 12 bases from J, with 11 bases in between. CDR3 in amino acids: CSVEVGLSFF. The DNA for the CDR3 is TGCAGCGTTGAGGTTGGCTTATCTTTCTTT.

This rearrangement joins TRBV18 to TRBJ2-2; 10 nucleotides line up with TRBD2. The CDR3 covers 19 residues. V was clipped by 1 base and J by 2 bases; unmatched bases: 10. Per the germline V gene, CDR1 is KGHSH and CDR2 is LQKENI. CDR3 nucleotide sequence: TGTGCCAGCTCACCACGTATCACTAGCGGGACGACTAACACCGGGGAGCTGTTTTTT. Protein: CASSPRITSGTTNTGELFF.

This rearrangement joins TRBV11-2 to TRBJ1-4; 7 nucleotides align to TRBD1. The CDR3 runs 14 residues. Trimming cost V 6 bases and J 2 bases; bases outside gene matches: 3. Looked up from germline, CDR1 is SGHAT and CDR2 is FQNNGV. The CDR3 region is CASRPTGTNEKLFF. CDR3 in DNA: TGTGCCAGCAGACCGACAGGGACTAATGAAAAACTGTTTTTT.

This rearrangement joins TRBV6-1 to TRBJ2-7; the D is unclear. The CDR3 is 17 amino acids. Germline values: CDR1 MNHNS, CDR2 SASEGT. V lost 2 bases and J lost 3, with 20 bases in between. CDR3 sequence: CASSEYFRQASIYEQYF. The DNA for the CDR3 is TGTGCCAGCAGTGAATATTTTAGGCAGGCTTCAATCTACGAGCAGTACTTC.

To note about this clone: Within the sample, other DNA sequences also encode this same CDR3. The chain has TRBV27 and TRBJ1-1; TRBD1 is a possible D gene (5 bases). V was clipped by 2 bases and J by 0 bases, with 7 bases between them. In germline, CDR1 is MNHEY, CDR2 SMNVEV (reference sequence). This CDR3 region has 14 residues. CDR3 nucleotide sequence: TGTGCCAGCAGTTTAGGAGGGGTGAACACTGAAGCTTTCTTT. This gives the protein CASSLGGVNTEAFF.

The rearrangement uses TRBV24-1 and TRBJ2-2; TRBD2 is a possible D gene (6 bases). In germline, CDR1 is KGHDR, CDR2 SFDVKD. This CDR3 comprises 15 residues. The V end was cut by 2 bases, the J end by 5 bases, with 11 bases between. The CDR3 coding sequence is TGTGCCACCAGTGATTCACTAGCAGGGACCGGGGAGCTGTTTTTT. Protein product: CATSDSLAGTGELFF.

In this sample, this clone turned up once. The gene calls are TRBV3-1 (or the pseudogene TRBV3-2) and TRBJ2-1; 11 bases agree with TRBD2. Germline V gene lookup returns CDR1 LGHDT and CDR2 YNNKEL (reference sequence). The CDR3 is made up of 16 amino acids. Germline trimming cut 0 bases from V and 3 bases from J; bases unmatched to any gene: 1. CDR3 region: CASSQDLAGGYNEQFF. The CDR3 nucleotides are TGTGCCAGCAGCCAAGATCTAGCGGGGGGCTACAATGAGCAGTTCTTC.

The chain has TRBV10-3 and TRBJ2-1; 8 positions match TRBD1. CDR3 size: 16 residues. The ends lost 5 bases at V and 7 bases at J; junction bases unmatched: 13. Per germline, CDR1 ENHRY and CDR2 SYGVKD. The chain's CDR3 is CAISSPQGAGGNEQFF. The CDR3 coding sequence is TGTGCCATCAGTTCCCCCCAGGGGGCAGGAGGGAATGAGCAGTTCTTC.

The sample holds one count of this clone. The chain recombines TRBV21-1 with TRBJ2-3; the DNA was not compared with TRBD1, the D call given in the table. TRBV21-1 is reported as a pseudogene. The CDR3 runs to 18 residues. This CDR3 is CASSNPPGQGRCTDTQYF. The CDR3 DNA reads as TGTGCCAGCAGCAATCCCCCGGGACAGGGACGATGCACAGATACGCAGTATTTT.

J is TRBJ2-5 and V is TRBV9, with TRBD2 matching over 12 bases. This CDR3 spans 16 amino acids. CDR1 and CDR2 from the germline V gene are SGDLS and YYNGEE. The junction had 8 bases not matched to a gene; V was cut back by 1 base and J by 7 bases. CDR3 sequence reads: CASSVYPSGGASTQYF. As DNA, the CDR3 is TGTGCCAGCAGCGTATATCCTAGCGGGGGGGCTTCGACCCAGTACTTC.

CDR3 sequence: CASRRGGGETQYF. The CDR3 coding sequence is TGTGCCAGCAGGAGGGGCGGGGGAGAGACCCAGTACTTC. This chain connects TRBV2 to TRBJ2-5; TRBD2 matches 7 bases. This CDR3 comprises 13 residues. The germline V gene encodes CDR1 SNHLY and CDR2 FYNNEI. The trim removed 6 bases at V and 4 bases at J, leaving 5 bases unmatched. Full variable domain (remainder filled in from reference TRBV2 and TRBJ2-5): EPEVTQTPSHQVTQMGQEVILRCVPISNHLYFYWYRQILGQKVEFLVSFYNNEISEKSEIFDDQFSVERPDGSNFTLKIRSTKLEDSAMYFCASRRGGGETQYFGPGTRLLVL.

V and J are TRBV5-1 and TRBJ1-3; D perhaps matches TRBD1 (6 bases). This CDR3 is 15 amino acids long. The ends were cut back, 1 base at V and 2 bases at J, with 10 bases in the middle. The germline CDR1 and CDR2 sequences are SGHRS and YFSETQ. CDR3 sequence (DNA): TGCGCCAGCAGCTTGACGACAGGAGCTGGAAACACCATATATTTT. Its protein is CASSLTTGAGNTIYF.

The gene calls are TRBV14 and TRBJ1-1, with 7 bases matching TRBD1. The CDR3 consists of 13 residues. Trimming at V came to 8 bases and at J to 1 base, leaving 4 bases not matched to a gene. Germline V gene lookup returns CDR1 SGHDN and CDR2 FVKESK. The CDR3 here is CASGWTGNTEAFF. DNA for the CDR3: TGTGCCAGCGGATGGACAGGGAACACTGAAGCTTTCTTT.

The chain carries TRBV9 and TRBJ2-7, with TRBD2 identical over 9 bases. This CDR3 is 16 amino acids long. Germline trimming cut 1 base from V and 3 bases from J; bases unmatched to any gene: 8. Germline V lookup: CDR1 SGDLS, CDR2 YYNGEE. Written as DNA, the CDR3 is TGTGCCAGCAGCGTAACAAGCGGGGGGCGATTCTACGAGCAGTACTTC. Translating it yields CASSVTSGGRFYEQYF.

V usage is TRBV6-2 or TRBV6-3 and J usage is TRBJ1-5, with D unclear. This CDR3 comprises 15 residues. The germline gives CDR1 MNHEY, CDR2 SVGEGT. V was trimmed by 5 bases and J by 7 bases, leaving 18 bases between them. The CDR3 sequence: CASSTSSTSWQPQHF. The CDR3 DNA sequence: TGTGCCAGCAGTACCTCTAGTACTAGCTGGCAGCCCCAGCATTTT.

V gene TRBV18 combines with J gene TRBJ1-6; possibly TRBD1 for D (6 bases). Germline CDR1 KGHSH, CDR2 LQKENI. Trimming pared 2 bases from V and 8 bases from J, leaving 10 bases between. This CDR3 comprises 14 residues. The DNA of the CDR3 is TGTGCCAGCTCACCAGGGGGCAAGGATTCACCCCTCCACTTT. Translated: CASSPGGKDSPLHF.